This T cell receptor beta chain was obtained from a study of T cell responses to AZD1222 COVID-19 vaccine. Findings of the study overall: Baseline seropositives among AZD1222 recipients totaled only five to seven. Dominant CD4 TCR responses targeted spike regions 160-218 and 743-854.

Libraries were prepared by immunoSEQ multiplex PCR; TCRdb keeps only in-frame clonotypes and omits some of them. The data show 120,000 to 150,000 clones, approximately 93% seen once. This CDR3 has 13 amino acids. Comment on this clone: Its antigen remains unknown.

This receptor was identified in an adult in good health. The chain couples TRBV21-1 to TRBJ1-5. TRBV21-1 has pseudogene status. This specimen consisted of peripheral blood, obtained on day 0 of MenACWY control vaccination. In DNA form, the CDR3 reads TGTGCCAGCAGTAAAACGGCGACTCAGCCCCAGCATTTT. Protein sequence: CASSKTATQPQHF.